The present T cell receptor beta chain was sequenced within a study of T cell changes during pregnancy in multiple sclerosis. Germline V gene lookup returns CDR1 GTSNPN and CDR2 SVGIG (reference sequence). The CDR3 spans 13 residues. V lost 0 bases, J lost 7 bases, and 12 bases lay in between. Profiling relied on immunoSEQ multiplex PCR, and the TCRdb table lists in-frame clones only, not all of them. The sample consists of approximately 100,000 clones, 85% to 95% of them appearing once. The chain carries TRBV30 and TRBJ1-1, with D possibly being TRBD1 (6 bases). Material: peripheral blood, obtained after pregnancy. The sequence came from a female donor with multiple sclerosis, enrolled in a pregnancy study. CDR3 nucleotide sequence: TGTGCCTGGAGTGTACTCGAGACAGGTGAAGCTTTCTTT. Amino acid sequence: CAWSVLETGEAFF.